The 29 T cell receptor beta chains below all came from one sample that was sequenced in a study of blood T cell repertoires in COVID-19. Profiling relied on immunoSEQ multiplex PCR, and the TCRdb table lists in-frame clones only, not all of them. The sample gives some 190,000 clones, 84% of which show up once; roughly 5.3% is in the top ten. The material sequenced was peripheral blood. The receptor set was obtained from a woman aged 70-85 years with active or convalescent COVID-19.

This sequence joins TRBV6-5 and TRBJ1-2; 8 nucleotides line up with TRBD1. The CDR3 totals 13 residues. V shed 10 bases and J 7 bases; nucleotides not matched to a gene: 11. Germline V gives CDR1 MNHEY, CDR2 SVGAGI. The CDR3 nucleotides read TGTGCCATCCAATCCGGACAGGGAGGTGGCTACACCTTC. Protein: CAIQSGQGGGYTF.

The rearrangement links TRBV5-6 to TRBJ2-5, with a tentative D call TRBD1 (5 bases). The V end was cut by 0 bases, the J end by 1 base, with 7 bases between. CDR1 and CDR2 from the germline V gene are SGHDT and YYEEEE. CDR3 size: 14 residues. CDR3 amino acids: CASSLGTPQETQYF. CDR3 nucleotide sequence: TGTGCCAGCAGCTTGGGGACACCCCAAGAGACCCAGTACTTC.

The chain links TRBV21-1 to TRBJ1-2; no DNA check was done on the table's D call, TRBD1. TRBV21-1 is flagged as a pseudogene. This CDR3 has 13 residues. The CDR3, as DNA: TGTGCCAGCAGCGAGACAGGGATATATGGCTACACCTTC. Translation: CASSETGIYGYTF.

This chain uses TRBV2 with TRBJ2-4, with 14 bases that match TRBD2. The trim removed 1 base at V and 12 bases at J, leaving 5 bases unmatched. There are 15 residues in the CDR3. Per the germline V gene, CDR1 is SNHLY and CDR2 is FYNNEI. The CDR3 reads CASSEGLAGGPYQYF. CDR3 DNA sequence: TGTGCCAGCAGTGAAGGACTAGCGGGAGGGCCATATCAGTACTTC.

This chain uses TRBV19 with TRBJ1-2; D not resolved. Germline V gene sequence: CDR1 LNHDA, CDR2 SQIVND (reference sequence). The CDR3 spans 15 residues. Trimming cost V 6 bases and J 2 bases, with 16 bases left between them. The CDR3 spells CASSPSIIGNYGYTF. The CDR3 region has the DNA TGTGCCAGTAGCCCTAGCATTATAGGGAACTATGGCTACACCTTC.

This clone was recorded once. The rearrangement links TRBV5-1 to TRBJ1-2, with TRBD1 matching 7 bases. CDR1 and CDR2 from the germline V gene are SGHRS and YFSETQ. The V gene end was trimmed by 0 bases and the J gene end by 2 bases; junction bases not matched to a gene: 4. CDR3 length: 15 amino acids. The DNA for the CDR3 is TGCGCCAGCAGCTTGGCTGGAGGGGGCAACTATGGCTACACCTTC. Its protein product is CASSLAGGGNYGYTF.

In this sample, this clone turned up a few times. The genes are TRBV19 and TRBJ1-5, with D perhaps TRBD1 (5 bases). The CDR3 runs to 11 residues. Trimming removed 3 bases at V and 10 bases at J, with 7 bases between. Per the germline V gene, CDR1 is LNHDA and CDR2 is SQIVND (reference sequence). Written as DNA, the CDR3 is TGTGCCAGTAGTATCGGGGGACCCCAGCATTTT. It yields the protein CASSIGGPQHF.

The gene calls are TRBV15 and TRBJ1-2; 8 bases fit TRBD1. With V trimmed by 0 bases and J by 3 bases, 15 bases remained unmatched. CDR1 is LNHNV, CDR2 YYDKDF, per germline (reference sequence). This CDR3 has 19 amino acids. The CDR3 loop reads CATSRDLPGGAGGDYGYTF. The CDR3 bases are TGTGCCACCAGCAGAGATCTTCCAGGGGGAGCAGGGGGCGACTATGGCTACACCTTC. The complete variable domain, with remaining parts taken from reference TRBV15 and TRBJ1-2, reads DAMVIQNPRYQVTQFGKPVTLSCSQTLNHNVMYWYQQKSSQAPKLLFHYYDKDFNNEADTPDNFQSRRPNTSFCFLDIRSPGLGDTAMYLCATSRDLPGGAGGDYGYTFGSGTRLTVV.

This chain connects TRBV29-1 to TRBJ1-1, with 8 bases lining up with TRBD1. Germline-derived CDR1 and CDR2 are SQVTM and ANQGSEA. CDR3 length equals 14 residues. V lost 6 bases to trimming and J lost 7 bases; unmatched junction nucleotides: 13. CDR3 bases: TGCAGCGTAGAAAGACAGGGGAAAACCAGTGAAGCTTTCTTT. Protein product: CSVERQGKTSEAFF.

The chain recombines TRBV9 with TRBJ2-1, with D tentatively TRBD1 (6 bases). The germline V gene encodes CDR1 SGDLS and CDR2 YYNGEE. The V end lost 3 bases, the J end lost 6 bases, and 13 bases lay between the germline ends. There are 14 residues in the CDR3. The CDR3 sequence: CASSAHRVGNEQFF. The DNA of the CDR3 is TGTGCCAGCAGCGCACACAGGGTTGGCAATGAGCAGTTCTTC.

This clone occurred once. CDR3 protein: CASSSGTSGSNEQFF. CDR3 DNA sequence: TGTGCCAGCAGCTCCGGGACTAGCGGGAGTAATGAGCAGTTCTTC. V gene TRBV27 combines with J gene TRBJ2-1; 14 bases fit TRBD2. Trimming at V came to 6 bases and at J to 7 bases, leaving 5 bases not matched to a gene. This CDR3 has 15 amino acids. Germline V lookup: CDR1 MNHEY, CDR2 SMNVEV (reference sequence).

The CDR3 nucleotides are TGCAGTGCTAGTAACGGGAGAGCGGAGACCCAGTACTTC. Residues: CSASNGRAETQYF. The chain joins TRBV20-1 to TRBJ2-5, with D maybe TRBD2 (6 bases). Germline assignment: CDR1 DFQATT and CDR2 SNEGSKA (reference sequence). The CDR3 is 13 amino acids. The V end lost 3 bases, the J end lost 5 bases, and 13 bases lay between the germline ends.

The chain employs TRBV5-1 and TRBJ2-2; a weak D match, TRBD2 (5 bases). The CDR3 is 15 amino acids. The germline gives CDR1 SGHRS, CDR2 YFSETQ. The V end lost 4 bases, the J end lost 3 bases, and 13 bases lay between the germline ends. CDR3 sequence (DNA): TGCGCCAGCAGCATCACTAGTATCGACACCGGGGAGCTGTTTTTT. It is translated as CASSITSIDTGELFF. The whole variable domain, remainder taken from reference TRBV5-1 and TRBJ2-2, is KAGVTQTPRYLIKTRGQQVTLSCSPISGHRSVSWYQQTPGQGLQFLFEYFSETQRNKGNFPGRFSGRQFSNSRSEMNVSTLELGDSALYLCASSITSIDTGELFFGEGSRLTVL.

The chain joins TRBV7-9 to TRBJ1-6; D ambiguous. CDR3 length: 19 amino acids. Trimming removed 2 bases from V and 1 base from J, with 18 bases in between. CDR1 SEHNR and CDR2 FQNEAQ come from the germline V gene (reference sequence). CDR3 amino acids: CASSLSPWAAYSYNSPLHF. As DNA, the CDR3 is TGTGCCAGCAGCTTATCCCCCTGGGCCGCTTATTCCTATAATTCACCCCTCCACTTT. Based on the CDR3 plus reference TRBV7-9 and TRBJ1-6, the full variable domain is DTGVSQNPRHKITKRGQNVTFRCDPISEHNRLYWYRQTLGQGPEFLTYFQNEAQLEKSRLLSDRFSAERPKGSFSTLEIQRTEQGDSAMYLCASSLSPWAAYSYNSPLHFGNGTRLTVT.

The chain uses TRBV29-1 and TRBJ2-5; 13 bases are shared with TRBD2. V was clipped by 4 bases and J by 5 bases; unmatched bases: 13. CDR1 is SQVTM, CDR2 ANQGSEA, per germline. The length of the CDR3 is 17 residues. The CDR3 loop is CSVARTSGSIGQETQYF. CDR3 nucleotide sequence: TGCAGCGTTGCCCGGACTAGCGGGAGTATAGGTCAGGAGACCCAGTACTTC.

The chain employs TRBV19 and TRBJ2-5, with D unclear. This CDR3 is 12 amino acids long. V lost 11 bases, J lost 5 bases, and 15 bases lay in between. The germline gives CDR1 LNHDA, CDR2 SQIVND (reference sequence). The CDR3 region is CAAGDLGETQYF. The CDR3 DNA is TGTGCCGCCGGAGACCTCGGGGAGACCCAGTACTTC.

This clone was seen once. The chain is built from TRBV4-1 and TRBJ1-6, with D possibly TRBD1 on 5 matching bases. The germline V gene encodes CDR1 MGHRA and CDR2 YSYEKL. V was trimmed by 1 base and J by 6 bases, leaving 10 bases between them. This CDR3 is built from 15 residues. The chain's CDR3 is CASSQVRQPNSPLHF. For the CDR3, the DNA is TGCGCCAGCAGCCAAGTGAGACAGCCTAATTCACCCCTCCACTTT.

The chain couples TRBV29-1 to TRBJ2-1; 7 nucleotides line up with TRBD2. V shed 3 bases and J 5 bases; nucleotides not matched to a gene: 7. The CDR3 is made up of 14 amino acids. CDR1 is SQVTM and CDR2 is ANQGSEA in the germline V gene. The CDR3 is CSVDPLADNNEQFF. The CDR3 bases are TGCAGCGTTGACCCCCTAGCGGATAACAATGAGCAGTTCTTC.

The V and J genes are TRBV6-5 and TRBJ2-7; weak D call: TRBD2 (5 bases). The CDR3 extends over 14 amino acids. V lost 10 bases and J lost 0, with 16 bases in between. The germline gives CDR1 MNHEY, CDR2 SVGAGI. In DNA form, the CDR3 reads TGTGCCACCTCGACTACCTGGGGCTCCTACGAGCAGTACTTC. This translates into CATSTTWGSYEQYF.

The V call is TRBV6-5, the J call TRBJ2-2, with TRBD2 as a possible D gene (5 bases). The germline V and J ends were trimmed by 10 bases and 3 bases, with 18 bases remaining between them. Germline V gene lookup returns CDR1 MNHEY and CDR2 SVGAGI. The CDR3 covers 15 residues. CDR3 protein: CATIWRRTHTGELFF. The CDR3 region has the DNA TGTGCCACCATCTGGAGGAGAACCCACACCGGGGAGCTGTTTTTT.

The chain recombines TRBV6-5 with TRBJ1-1; perhaps TRBD1 as D (6 bases). This CDR3 contains 15 residues. Germline V gene lookup returns CDR1 MNHEY and CDR2 SVGAGI. V was trimmed by 6 bases and J by 1 base, leaving 15 bases between them. CDR3: CASSLDRTKNTEAFF. The CDR3, as DNA: TGTGCCAGCAGCCTGGACAGAACTAAGAACACTGAAGCTTTCTTT.

V is TRBV6-5 and J is TRBJ1-2; 7 positions agree with TRBD1. The CDR3 has 13 residues. Germline V CDR1 and CDR2: MNHEY, SVGAGI. J was trimmed by 0 bases and V by 10 bases; bases with no gene match: 5. CDR3 amino acids: CATKTGTNYGYTF. The CDR3 nucleotides are TGTGCCACGAAGACAGGGACTAACTATGGCTACACCTTC.

The gene calls are TRBV7-6 and TRBJ2-7; D perhaps matches TRBD2 (6 bases). V lost 3 bases and J 4 bases, leaving 16 bases between the germline ends. Germline CDR1 and CDR2: SGHVS and FNYEAQ. The CDR3 length is 15 residues. The CDR3 spells CASSFLAGTKYEQYF. CDR3 in DNA: TGTGCCAGCAGCTTTTTGGCGGGAACGAAGTACGAGCAGTACTTC.

CDR3: CASSLGGAAGANVLTF. In DNA form, the CDR3 reads TGTGCCAGCAGCTTAGGCGGGGCGGCTGGGGCCAACGTCCTGACTTTC. This chain joins TRBV7-9 and TRBJ2-6; tentatively, D is TRBD2 (6 bases). V was clipped by 1 base and J by 2 bases, with 9 bases between them. CDR1 is SEHNR and CDR2 is FQNEAQ in the germline V gene (reference sequence). The CDR3 totals 16 residues.

The rearrangement links TRBV11-2 to TRBJ1-3, with D unclear. The CDR3 length is 18 residues. V gave up 1 base and J gave up 0 bases, with 16 bases separating them. Germline lookup yields CDR1 SGHAT and CDR2 FQNNGV. DNA for the CDR3: TGTGCCAGCAGCTTAGCTTCCTTGACTGTTAGCTCTGGAAACACCATATATTTT. It specifies CASSLASLTVSSGNTIYF. The variable domain in full, with the rest retrieved from reference TRBV11-2 and TRBJ1-3, is EAGVAQSPRYKIIEKRQSVAFWCNPISGHATLYWYQQILGQGPKLLIQFQNNGVVDDSQLPKDRFSAERLKGVDSTLKIQPAKLEDSAVYLCASSLASLTVSSGNTIYFGEGSWLTVV.

This rearrangement joins TRBV29-1 to TRBJ2-5; possible D gene TRBD1, 5 bases. The germline V and J ends were trimmed by 7 bases and 1 base, with 13 bases remaining between them. The CDR3 is 13 amino acids. The germline V gene encodes CDR1 SQVTM and CDR2 ANQGSEA. CDR3 residues: CSARVQAQETQYF. CDR3 coding DNA: TGCAGCGCTCGCGTACAGGCCCAAGAGACCCAGTACTTC.

This chain links TRBV19 with TRBJ1-1; D might be TRBD1 (6 bases). The CDR3 length is 14 residues. The germline V gene encodes CDR1 LNHDA and CDR2 SQIVND (reference sequence). V was cut by 8 bases and J by 3 bases, with 16 bases left in between. CDR3 bases: TGTGCCAGTCGGTTTCGGCACAGGGACACTGAAGCTTTCTTT. Translating it yields CASRFRHRDTEAFF.

This chain joins TRBV20-1 and TRBJ1-5; TRBD1 matches at 9 bases. The germline CDR1 and CDR2 sequences are DFQATT and SNEGSKA (reference sequence). The CDR3 runs to 16 residues. The ends lost 5 bases at V and 1 base at J; junction bases unmatched: 9. Written as DNA, the CDR3 is TGCAGTGCTGGTGACAGGGGGATATGGAGCAATCAGCCCCAGCATTTT. Translating it yields CSAGDRGIWSNQPQHF.

This chain links TRBV5-4 with TRBJ2-1; D possibly corresponds to TRBD2 (6 bases). CDR3 length equals 16 residues. The germline V gene has CDR1 SGHNT and CDR2 YYREEE (reference sequence). Trimming took 0 bases from V and 0 from J, leaving 10 bases between them. CDR3 in amino acids: CASSLETGSSYNEQFF. For the CDR3, the DNA is TGTGCCAGCAGCTTGGAAACCGGGAGCTCCTACAATGAGCAGTTCTTC.